The 8 T cell receptor beta chains below all came from one sample that was sequenced in a study of early T cells in non-severe SARS-CoV-2 infection (dated by TCRdb to 2020 to 2022). The method was 5' RACE. Reads for this sample came from a NextSeq 500. Using fastp trimming at Q25 and MiXCR clonotype assembly, TCRdb reanalyzed the public sequencing data and kept in-frame beta chains. All rows with the same CDR3 protein become a single entry with the most common DNA and genes. The sample profile shows around 35,000 distinct CDR3 sequences; around 6.1% of them were found once. The leading ten clones occupy around 25% of the sample. The sequenced material came from whole blood. Every receptor here comes from an adult who was a healthcare worker with PCR-confirmed SARS-CoV-2 infection or an uninfected control (not recorded which).

This clonotype has ten or more counts. V gene TRBV7-2 combines with J gene TRBJ2-7; perhaps D is TRBD1 or TRBD2 (5 bases each). The CDR3 is made up of 15 amino acids. CDR1 SGHTA and CDR2 FQGNSA come from the germline V gene. Trimming stripped 5 bases from V and 2 bases from J, with 16 bases between. CDR3 nucleotides: TGTGCCAGCAGCAAAAGGTCCTTGGGGGCCTACGAGCAGTACTTC. Protein: CASSKRSLGAYEQYF.

This clonotype was counted ten times or more. The chain combines TRBV5-1 with TRBJ2-1, with no clear D. Germline CDR1 SGHRS, CDR2 YFSETQ. V lost 0 bases, J lost 4 bases, and 11 bases lay in between. The CDR3 is 15 residues long. This CDR3 reads CASSLVLDLYNEQFF. The CDR3 DNA sequence: TGCGCCAGCAGCTTGGTTTTAGACCTTTACAATGAGCAGTTCTTC. Full variable domain (outside the CDR3, taken from reference TRBV5-1 and TRBJ2-1): KAGVTQTPRYLIKTRGQQVTLSCSPISGHRSVSWYQQTPGQGLQFLFEYFSETQRNKGNFPGRFSGRQFSNSRSEMNVSTLELGDSALYLCASSLVLDLYNEQFFGPGTRLTVL.

Turning to this clonotype: A much larger clone lies a single base off, so this may be a read error. The gene calls are TRBV6-1 and TRBJ2-5, with D maybe TRBD1 (6 bases). Trimming took off 2 bases at V and 7 bases at J, with 11 bases between the two ends. CDR3 length: 13 amino acids. The germline V gene has CDR1 MNHNS and CDR2 SASEGT. CDR3 nucleotide sequence: TGTGCCAGCAGTGAACGTCCGACAGGGACCCAGTACTTC. Its translation: CASSERPTGTQYF.

This clonotype was seen many times. The chain couples TRBV6-2 or TRBV6-3 to TRBJ2-7, with D hard to call. V was cut by 0 bases and J by 3 bases, with 12 bases left in between. The CDR3 contains 15 residues. Germline V gene sequence: CDR1 MNHEY, CDR2 SVGEGT. CDR3 in amino acids: CASSYSTRSYYEQYF. The DNA for the CDR3 is TGTGCCAGCAGTTACTCCACGCGTTCTTACTACGAGCAGTACTTC.

J is TRBJ1-1 and V is TRBV5-5, with a possible D match to TRBD1 (5 bases). Per the germline V gene, CDR1 is SGHKS and CDR2 is YYEKEE (reference sequence). V was shortened by 3 bases and J by 6 bases, with 24 bases between the two germline ends. This CDR3 comprises 17 residues. This CDR3 reads CASSSQGGVVSWSEAFF. The DNA for the CDR3 is TGTGCCAGCAGCTCGCAGGGCGGGGTGGTGTCTTGGTCTGAAGCTTTCTTT.

This clonotype has ten or more counts. The rearrangement uses TRBV12-3 or TRBV12-4 and TRBJ2-5; 10 bases are a match to TRBD2. The CDR3 contains 15 residues. V dropped 6 bases and J dropped 2; count of bases not matched to a gene: 6. Here the CDR3 DNA reads TGTGCCAGCAGGTCTAGCGGGGGCCGTCAAGAGACCCAGTACTTC. Amino acids: CASRSSGGRQETQYF.

The CDR3 here is CASSLGGREDQPQHF. The DNA for the CDR3 is TGTGCCAGCAGCTTAGGCGGCAGGGAGGATCAGCCCCAGCATTTT. The chain has TRBV7-2 and TRBJ1-5, with D maybe TRBD1 (5 bases). Germline V gene lookup returns CDR1 SGHTA and CDR2 FQGNSA. V shed 1 base and J shed 5 bases, with 12 bases lying between them. This CDR3 has 15 amino acids.

This clonotype was seen many times. Here the CDR3 DNA reads TGTGCCAGCAGCTGGGACAGACGGAATGAGCAGTTCTTC. Translation gives CASSWDRRNEQFF. The J gene is TRBJ2-1, the V gene TRBV5-6, with 7 bases aligning to TRBD1. Germline CDR1 and CDR2: SGHDT and YYEEEE. This CDR3 contains 13 residues. Trimming removed 3 bases from V and 7 bases from J; junction bases left unmatched: 4.